This TCR beta chain was captured in a study of T cell responses to AZD1222 COVID-19 vaccine. Study conclusions and caveats: The donor group comprised mostly white British people and more females; the analysis possibly underestimated clonal diversity. Sampling captured repertoires only after the peak T cell response.

To note about this clone: Its antigen remains unknown.

Timing groups of about 4 and about 12 weeks for second doses were pooled. Profiling relied on immunoSEQ multiplex PCR, and the TCRdb table lists in-frame clones only, not all of them. The table shows 100,000 to 120,000 clones, with over 85% occurring only once. The sample was peripheral blood, taken 28 days after the second AZD1222 dose. The TCR comes from an adult who received the AZD1222 COVID-19 vaccine.

CDR3 sequence reads: CASSPQGGGTDTQYF. In nucleotides, the CDR3 is TGTGCCAGCTCACCACAGGGCGGGGGCACAGATACGCAGTATTTT. The V and J genes are TRBV18 and TRBJ2-3, with a weak D call TRBD2 (6 bases). V was pared by 1 base and J by 1 base, with 9 bases between. The CDR3 spans 15 residues. In germline, CDR1 is KGHSH, CDR2 LQKENI.